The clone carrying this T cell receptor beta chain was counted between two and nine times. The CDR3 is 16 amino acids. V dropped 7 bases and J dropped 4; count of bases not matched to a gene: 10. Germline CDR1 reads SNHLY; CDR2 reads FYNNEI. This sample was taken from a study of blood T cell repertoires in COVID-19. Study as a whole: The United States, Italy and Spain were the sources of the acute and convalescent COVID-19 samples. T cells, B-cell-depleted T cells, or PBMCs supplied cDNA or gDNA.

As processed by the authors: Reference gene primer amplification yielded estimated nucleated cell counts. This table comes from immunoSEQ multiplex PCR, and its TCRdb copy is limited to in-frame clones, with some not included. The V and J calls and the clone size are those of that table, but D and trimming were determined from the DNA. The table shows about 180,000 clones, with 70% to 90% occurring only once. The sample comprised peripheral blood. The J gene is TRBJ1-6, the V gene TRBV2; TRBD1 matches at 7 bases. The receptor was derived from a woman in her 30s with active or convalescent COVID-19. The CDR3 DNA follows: TGTGCCAGCACTCCAAGACAGGGACAGTATAATTCACCCCTCCACTTT. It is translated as CASTPRQGQYNSPLHF.